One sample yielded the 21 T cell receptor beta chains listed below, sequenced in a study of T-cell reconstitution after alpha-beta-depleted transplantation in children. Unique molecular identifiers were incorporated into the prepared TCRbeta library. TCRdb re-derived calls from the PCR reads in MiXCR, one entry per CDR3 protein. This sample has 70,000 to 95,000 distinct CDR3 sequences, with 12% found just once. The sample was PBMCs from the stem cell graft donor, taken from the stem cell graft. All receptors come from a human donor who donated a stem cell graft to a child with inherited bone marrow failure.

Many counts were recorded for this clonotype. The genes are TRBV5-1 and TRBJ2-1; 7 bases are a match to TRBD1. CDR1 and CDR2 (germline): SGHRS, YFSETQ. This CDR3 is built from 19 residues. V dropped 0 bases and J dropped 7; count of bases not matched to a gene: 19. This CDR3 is CASSLGRGLSLRPANEQFF. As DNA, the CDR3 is TGCGCCAGCAGCTTGGGAAGGGGGCTTTCTCTCCGTCCCGCTAATGAGCAGTTCTTC.

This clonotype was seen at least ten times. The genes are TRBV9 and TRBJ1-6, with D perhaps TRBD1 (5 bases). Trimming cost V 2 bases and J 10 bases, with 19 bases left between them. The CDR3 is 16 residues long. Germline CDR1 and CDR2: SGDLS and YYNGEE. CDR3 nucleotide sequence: TGTGCCAGCAGCGTTGCCGGGACCTTGGGGACCTCACCCCTCCACTTT. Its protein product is CASSVAGTLGTSPLHF.

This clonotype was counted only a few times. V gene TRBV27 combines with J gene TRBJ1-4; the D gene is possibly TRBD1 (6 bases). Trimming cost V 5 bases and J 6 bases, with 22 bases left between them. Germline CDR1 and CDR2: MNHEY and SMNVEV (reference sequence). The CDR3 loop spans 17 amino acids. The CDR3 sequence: CASSQTTGIREDEKLFF. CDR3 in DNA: TGTGCCAGCAGTCAAACTACAGGGATCAGGGAAGATGAAAAACTGTTTTTT.

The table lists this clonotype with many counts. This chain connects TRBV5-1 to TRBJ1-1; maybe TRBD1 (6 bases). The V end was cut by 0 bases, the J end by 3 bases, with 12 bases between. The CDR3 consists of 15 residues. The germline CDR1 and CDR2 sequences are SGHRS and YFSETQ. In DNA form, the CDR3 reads TGCGCCAGCAGCTTGGATCCGGGGGCTGACACTGAAGCTTTCTTT. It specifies CASSLDPGADTEAFF.

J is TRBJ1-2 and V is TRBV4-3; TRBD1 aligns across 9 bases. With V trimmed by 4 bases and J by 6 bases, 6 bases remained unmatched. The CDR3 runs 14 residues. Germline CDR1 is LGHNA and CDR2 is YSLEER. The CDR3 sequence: CASSLSGTGHGYTF. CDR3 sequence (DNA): TGCGCCAGCAGCCTCTCTGGGACAGGGCATGGCTACACCTTC.

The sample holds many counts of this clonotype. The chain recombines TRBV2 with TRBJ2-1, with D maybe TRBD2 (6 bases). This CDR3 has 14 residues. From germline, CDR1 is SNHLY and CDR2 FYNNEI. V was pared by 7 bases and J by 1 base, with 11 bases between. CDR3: CASTPGESYNEQFF. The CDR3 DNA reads TGTGCCAGCACTCCGGGAGAGTCCTACAATGAGCAGTTCTTC.

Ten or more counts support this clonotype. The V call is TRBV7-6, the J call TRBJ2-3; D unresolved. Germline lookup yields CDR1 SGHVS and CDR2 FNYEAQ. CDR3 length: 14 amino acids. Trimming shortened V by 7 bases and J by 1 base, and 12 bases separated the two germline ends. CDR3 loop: CASTVGAGTDTQYF. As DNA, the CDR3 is TGTGCCAGCACCGTGGGCGCCGGCACAGATACGCAGTATTTT.

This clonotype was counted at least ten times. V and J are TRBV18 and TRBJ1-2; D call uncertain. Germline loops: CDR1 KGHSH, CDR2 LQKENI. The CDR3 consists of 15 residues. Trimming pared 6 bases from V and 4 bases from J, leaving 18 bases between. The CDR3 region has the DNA TGTGCCAGCTCCTCACCATCAACCGCGTTCTATGGCTACACCTTC. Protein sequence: CASSSPSTAFYGYTF.

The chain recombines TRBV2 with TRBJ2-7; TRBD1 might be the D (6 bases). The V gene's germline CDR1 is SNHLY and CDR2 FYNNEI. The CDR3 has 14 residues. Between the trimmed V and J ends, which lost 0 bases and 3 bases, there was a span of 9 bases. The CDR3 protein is CASSEATGVYEQYF. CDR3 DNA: TGTGCCAGCAGTGAAGCGACAGGCGTCTACGAGCAGTACTTC.

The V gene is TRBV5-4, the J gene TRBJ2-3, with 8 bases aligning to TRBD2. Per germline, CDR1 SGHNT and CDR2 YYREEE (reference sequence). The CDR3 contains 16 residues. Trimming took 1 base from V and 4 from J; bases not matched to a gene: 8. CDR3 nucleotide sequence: TGTGCCAGCAGCTTGCTTGGTAGCGGGATCCCAGATACGCAGTATTTT. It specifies CASSLLGSGIPDTQYF.

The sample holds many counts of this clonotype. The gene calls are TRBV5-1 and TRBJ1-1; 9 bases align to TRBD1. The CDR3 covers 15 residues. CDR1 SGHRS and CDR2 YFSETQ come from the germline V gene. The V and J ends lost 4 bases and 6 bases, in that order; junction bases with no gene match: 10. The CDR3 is CASSLTQGAGAEAFF. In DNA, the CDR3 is TGCGCCAGCAGCCTCACACAGGGGGCGGGTGCTGAAGCTTTCTTT.

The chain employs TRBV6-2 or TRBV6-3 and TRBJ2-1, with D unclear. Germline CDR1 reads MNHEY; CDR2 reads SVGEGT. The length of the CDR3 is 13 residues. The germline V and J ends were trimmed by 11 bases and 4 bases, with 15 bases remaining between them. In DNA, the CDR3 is TGTGCCGGATCCCCCGGTGCATACAATGAGCAGTTCTTC. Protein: CAGSPGAYNEQFF.

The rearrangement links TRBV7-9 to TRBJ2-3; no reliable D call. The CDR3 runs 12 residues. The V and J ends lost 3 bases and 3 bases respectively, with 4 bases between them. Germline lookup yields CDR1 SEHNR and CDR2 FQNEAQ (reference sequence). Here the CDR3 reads CASSFWTDTQYF. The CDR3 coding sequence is TGTGCCAGCAGCTTCTGGACAGATACGCAGTATTTT.

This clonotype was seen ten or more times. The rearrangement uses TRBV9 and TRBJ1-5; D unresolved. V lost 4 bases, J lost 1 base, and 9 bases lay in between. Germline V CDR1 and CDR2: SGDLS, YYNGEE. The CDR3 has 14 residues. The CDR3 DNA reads TGTGCCAGCAGCTTACACGCCAGCAATCAGCCCCAGCATTTT. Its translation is CASSLHASNQPQHF.

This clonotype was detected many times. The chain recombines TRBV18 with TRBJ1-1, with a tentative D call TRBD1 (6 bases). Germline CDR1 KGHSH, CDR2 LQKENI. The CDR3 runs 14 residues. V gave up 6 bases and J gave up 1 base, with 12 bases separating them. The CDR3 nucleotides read TGTGCCAGCTCTGGGGTAGGGGGGAACACTGAAGCTTTCTTT. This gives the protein CASSGVGGNTEAFF.

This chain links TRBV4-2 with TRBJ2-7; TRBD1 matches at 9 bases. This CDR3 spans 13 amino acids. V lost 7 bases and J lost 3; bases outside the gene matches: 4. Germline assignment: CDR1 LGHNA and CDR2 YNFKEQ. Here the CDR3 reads CASTPTGGYEQYF. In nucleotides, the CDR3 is TGTGCCAGCACCCCGACAGGGGGCTACGAGCAGTACTTC.

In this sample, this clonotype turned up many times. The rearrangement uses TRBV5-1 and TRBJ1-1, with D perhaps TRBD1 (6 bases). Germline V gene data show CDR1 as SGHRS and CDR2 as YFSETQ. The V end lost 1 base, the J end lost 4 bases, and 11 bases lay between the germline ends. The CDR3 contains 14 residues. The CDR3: CASSLSGDITEAFF. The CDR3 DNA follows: TGCGCCAGCAGCTTGTCTGGGGACATCACTGAAGCTTTCTTT. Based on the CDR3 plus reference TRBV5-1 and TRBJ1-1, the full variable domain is KAGVTQTPRYLIKTRGQQVTLSCSPISGHRSVSWYQQTPGQGLQFLFEYFSETQRNKGNFPGRFSGRQFSNSRSEMNVSTLELGDSALYLCASSLSGDITEAFFGQGTRLTVV.

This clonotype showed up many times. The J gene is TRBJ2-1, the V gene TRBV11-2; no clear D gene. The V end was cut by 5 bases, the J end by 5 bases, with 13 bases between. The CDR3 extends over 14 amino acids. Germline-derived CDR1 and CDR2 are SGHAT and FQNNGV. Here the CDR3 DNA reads TGTGCCAGCAGCCGCGGTGGTCCGGACAATGAGCAGTTCTTC. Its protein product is CASSRGGPDNEQFF.

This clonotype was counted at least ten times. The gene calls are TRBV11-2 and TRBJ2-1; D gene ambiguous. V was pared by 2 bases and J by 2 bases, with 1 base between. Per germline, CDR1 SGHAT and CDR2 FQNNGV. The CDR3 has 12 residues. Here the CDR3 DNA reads TGTGCCAGCAGCTTACCCTACAATGAGCAGTTCTTC. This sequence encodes CASSLPYNEQFF.

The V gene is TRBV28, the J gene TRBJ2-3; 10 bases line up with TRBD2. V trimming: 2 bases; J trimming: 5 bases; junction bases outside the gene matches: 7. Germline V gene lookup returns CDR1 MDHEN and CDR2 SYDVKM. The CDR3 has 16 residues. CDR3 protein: CASSLPASGGIDTQYF. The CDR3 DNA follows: TGTGCCAGCAGTTTACCTGCTAGCGGGGGAATAGATACGCAGTATTTT. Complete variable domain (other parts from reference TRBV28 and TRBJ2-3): DVKVTQSSRYLVKRTGEKVFLECVQDMDHENMFWYRQDPGLGLRLIYFSYDVKMKEKGDIPEGYSVSREKKERFSLILESASTNQTSMYLCASSLPASGGIDTQYFGPGTRLTVL.

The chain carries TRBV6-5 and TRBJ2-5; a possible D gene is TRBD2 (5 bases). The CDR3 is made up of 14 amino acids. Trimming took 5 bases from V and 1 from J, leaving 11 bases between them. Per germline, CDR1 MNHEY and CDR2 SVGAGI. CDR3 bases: TGTGCCAGCAGTGAGGGCCCTATCCAAGAGACCCAGTACTTC. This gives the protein CASSEGPIQETQYF.